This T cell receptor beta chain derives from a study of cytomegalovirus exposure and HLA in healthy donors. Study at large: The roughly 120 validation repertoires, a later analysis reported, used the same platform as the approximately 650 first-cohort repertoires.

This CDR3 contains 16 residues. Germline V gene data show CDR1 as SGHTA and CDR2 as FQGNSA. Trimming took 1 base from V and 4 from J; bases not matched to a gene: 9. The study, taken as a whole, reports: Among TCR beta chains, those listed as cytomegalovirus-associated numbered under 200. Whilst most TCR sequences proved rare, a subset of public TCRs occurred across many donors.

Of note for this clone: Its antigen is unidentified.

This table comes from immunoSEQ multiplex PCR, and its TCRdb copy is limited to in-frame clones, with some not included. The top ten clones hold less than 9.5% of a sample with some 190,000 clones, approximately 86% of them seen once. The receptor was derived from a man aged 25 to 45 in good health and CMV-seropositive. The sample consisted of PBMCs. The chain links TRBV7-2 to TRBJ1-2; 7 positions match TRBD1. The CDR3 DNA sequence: TGTGCCAGCAGCTTAGGGACAGGCCGACCACTCTATGGCTACACCTTC. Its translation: CASSLGTGRPLYGYTF.